Listed below are T cell receptor beta chains from one sample, sequenced in a study. TCRdb reanalysed the 5' RACE reads using MiXCR and keeps one entry per CDR3 protein. Of tens of thousands of distinct CDR3 sequences in the sample, less than 40% were seen once. Sequencing was done on a sample of tumor-infiltrating naive CD4+ T cells sorted from the breast tumor. The receptors were gathered from a female donor with breast cancer. Each CDR3 is given with its conserved first and last residue. D genes are given only for firm matches. Some rows mark clone size as missing; the rest say once, few, many or name a class of expanded clone.

TRBD2	-	TRBV5-1	TRBJ2-1	TGCGCCAGCAGCGAGGGACTAGCGGGACGTGAGCAGTTCTTC	CASSEGLAGREQFF
-	-	TRBV6-6	TRBJ1-1	TGTGCCAGCCAGGAGGGCCAGAACACTGAAGCTTTCTTT	CASQEGQNTEAFF
-	-	TRBV5-1	TRBJ2-7	TGCGCCAGCAGCTTACTTTCAGGGGGGGTCTCCTACGAGCAGTACTTC	CASSLLSGGVSYEQYF
TRBD1	-	TRBV12-3/TRBV12-4	TRBJ1-5	TGTGCCAGCAGTGCCAACGCAGGGGGTCAGTCCCAGCATTTT	CASSANAGGQSQHF
-	medium-sized	TRBV4-1	TRBJ2-7	TGCGCCAGCAGCCCCCAGGGAAGCTCCTACGAGCAGTACTTC	CASSPQGSSYEQYF
-	medium-sized	TRBV12-3/TRBV12-4	TRBJ2-2	TGTGCCAGCACCCGTAACCAAGCCATAGGCGGGGAGCTGTTTTTT	CASTRNQAIGGELFF
-	few	TRBV2	TRBJ1-5	TGTGCCAGCAGTGAAGGTGGGACTCAGCCCCAGCATTTT	CASSEGGTQPQHF
TRBD1	few	TRBV24-1	TRBJ2-1	TGTGCCACCAGTGATGGGGGGACAGGACGGGGTCATGAGCAGTTCTTC	CATSDGGTGRGHEQFF
-	-	TRBV18	TRBJ2-2	TGTGCCAGCTCACCTTCCGTAAGATCGAACACCGGGGAGCTGTTTTTT	CASSPSVRSNTGELFF
-	few	TRBV6-5	TRBJ1-1	TGTGCCAGCAGTTGGGGGAACACTGAAGCTTTCTTT	CASSWGNTEAFF
TRBD2	-	TRBV4-2	TRBJ2-7	TGTGCCAGCAGCCAAGGGCTCGGTAGCGGGAGATCCTACGAGCAGTACTTC	CASSQGLGSGRSYEQYF
TRBD2	many	TRBV7-8	TRBJ2-3	TGTGCCAGCAGCACGAGACTAGCGGGTGCCGCCCCTAGCACAGATACGCAGTATTTT	CASSTRLAGAAPSTDTQYF
TRBD1	-	TRBV4-1	TRBJ1-5	TGCGCCAGCAGCCCAGGGACAGGGGGCGCGCAGCCCCAGCATTTT	CASSPGTGGAQPQHF
TRBD1	-	TRBV20-1	TRBJ1-5	TGCAGTGCTAGGTACACCGGGACAGCGAATCAGCCCCAGCATTTT	CSARYTGTANQPQHF
TRBD1	-	TRBV15	TRBJ1-2	TGTGCCACCAGCGGGGACAGCTATGGCTACACCTTC	CATSGDSYGYTF
-	-	TRBV24-1	TRBJ2-4	TGTGCCATCCTCACGCTAGCCAAAAACATTCAGTACTTC	CAILTLAKNIQYF
TRBD1	-	TRBV9	TRBJ1-6	TGTGCCAGCAGCGAGAGGACAGGGAAAGGTTCACCCCTCCACTTT	CASSERTGKGSPLHF
TRBD2	few	TRBV20-1	TRBJ2-3	TGCAGTGCTAGAGATCCTAGCGGGAGTTTAGATACGCAGTATTTT	CSARDPSGSLDTQYF
TRBD2	-	TRBV30	TRBJ2-1	TGTGCCTGGAGGACCCAAACTAGCGGGGGGGGAAATGAGCAGTTCTTC	CAWRTQTSGGGNEQFF
TRBD1	medium-sized	TRBV6-5	TRBJ1-5	TGTGCCAGCAGTGACAGGGGACCGAATCAGCCCCAGCATTTT	CASSDRGPNQPQHF
-	many	TRBV15	TRBJ1-1	TGTGCCACCAGCGCCGCGGGACGATTGAACACTGAAGCTTTCTTT	CATSAAGRLNTEAFF
-	many	TRBV6-6	TRBJ2-1	TGTGCCAGCAGTCTGGTAGGGGGGGGAAATGAGCAGTTCTTC	CASSLVGGGNEQFF
TRBD2	few	TRBV28	TRBJ2-4	TGTGCCAGCAGTCCTATTCAAGCGGGAGGGCGGAACATTCAGTACTTC	CASSPIQAGGRNIQYF
TRBD1	-	TRBV6-2/TRBV6-3	TRBJ1-2	TGTGCCAGCTCCTCTCAGGGGGCGGACTATGGCTACACCTTC	CASSSQGADYGYTF
TRBD2	many	TRBV4-2	TRBJ2-3	TGTGCCAGCAGACCAGCGGGAGGGGCAGATACGCAGTATTTT	CASRPAGGADTQYF
-	-	TRBV6-6	TRBJ1-1	TGTGCCAGCAGTTACGCCAGGATCGGCACTGAAGCTTTCTTT	CASSYARIGTEAFF
TRBD1	-	TRBV28	TRBJ2-7	TGTGCCAGCAGGCGGACAGGGGGCTCCTACGAGCAGTACTTC	CASRRTGGSYEQYF
TRBD2	-	TRBV6-5	TRBJ2-1	TGTGCCAACAGTTACGTAGCGGGAGTTGACAATGAGCAGCTCTTC	CANSYVAGVDNEQLF
-	many	TRBV20-1	TRBJ2-7	TGCAGTGCTAGTCCGCTTCAGGGGATCTCCTACGAGCAGTACTTC	CSASPLQGISYEQYF
TRBD2	few	TRBV24-1	TRBJ2-3	TGTGCCACCAGTGATCAGCGGGAGTCAGATACGCAGTATTTT	CATSDQRESDTQYF
-	-	TRBV5-5	TRBJ1-5	TGTGCCAGCAGCATCACAGGGCATAGCAATCAGCCCCAGCATTTT	CASSITGHSNQPQHF
-	few	TRBV5-4	TRBJ2-5	TGTGCCAGCAGCTTGGGGGGAAGGACCCGAGAGACCCAGTACTTC	CASSLGGRTRETQYF
-	many	TRBV23-1	TRBJ1-5	TGCGCCAGCAGTCAATCGTTCAGGGGATGCGATCAGCCCCAGCATTTT	CASSQSFRGCDQPQHF
-	-	TRBV6-5	TRBJ2-3	TGTGCCAGCAGTTACTCTAGGGTCGCAGATACGCAGTATTTT	CASSYSRVADTQYF
TRBD1	many	TRBV7-3	TRBJ2-1	TGTGCCAGCAGCTGGGACAGGGGCCATGAGCAGTTCTTC	CASSWDRGHEQFF
-	few	TRBV6-5	TRBJ1-3	TGTGCCAGCAGCAATACAGGGCCCGGAAACACCATATATTTT	CASSNTGPGNTIYF
-	-	TRBV10-2	TRBJ2-7	TGCGCCAGCAGGGAGGGCCAGGCCTACGAGCAGTACTTC	CASREGQAYEQYF
-	many	TRBV5-1	TRBJ2-3	TGCGCCAGCAGCTTCCAGGGGCCAGATACGCAGTATTTT	CASSFQGPDTQYF
-	many	TRBV19	TRBJ1-5	TGTGCCAGTAGTATAGCTGAGGGTTCCAATCAGCCCCAGCATTTT	CASSIAEGSNQPQHF
TRBD1	-	TRBV5-1	TRBJ2-5	TGCGCCAGCAGCTCCGGGACAGGGAGAGAGACCCAGTACTTC	CASSSGTGRETQYF
TRBD1	many	TRBV5-1	TRBJ1-2	TGCGCCAGCAGCCCAAGGGGACAGCCGGGGATCTATGGCTACACCTTC	CASSPRGQPGIYGYTF
-	few	TRBV12-3/TRBV12-4	TRBJ2-1	TGTGCCAGCAGCCTTGACACCAACTCCTACAATGAGCAGTTCTTC	CASSLDTNSYNEQFF
TRBD1	many	TRBV12-3/TRBV12-4	TRBJ1-5	TGTGCCAGCAGTACGACAGGGGTCGGTCAGCCCCAGCATTTT	CASSTTGVGQPQHF
-	-	TRBV20-1	TRBJ2-1	TGCAGTGCTAGACCGCCAGACATGAGCTCCTACAATGAGCAACTCTTC	CSARPPDMSSYNEQLF
TRBD1	medium-sized	TRBV7-2	TRBJ1-6	TGTGCCAGCAGCGTAAACAGGGGAGGGTCACCCCTCCACTTT	CASSVNRGGSPLHF
-	few	TRBV15	TRBJ2-3	TGTGCCACCAGCCGTGGACTGGTACGCACAGATACGCAGTATTTT	CATSRGLVRTDTQYF
TRBD2	medium-sized	TRBV15	TRBJ2-3	TGTGCCACTCAATTTACCGAGCGGGAGTTGGGCACAGATACGCAGTATTTT	CATQFTERELGTDTQYF
-	many	TRBV15	TRBJ1-5	TGTGCCACCAGCAGAGGACAGAACAATCAGCCCCAGCATTTT	CATSRGQNNQPQHF
-	-	TRBV6-6	TRBJ1-1	TGTGCCAGCAGTTACGTGGGATACACTGAAGCTTTCTTT	CASSYVGYTEAFF
-	-	TRBV6-5	TRBJ2-7	TGTGCCAGCAGTAGCGGAACCTACGAGCAGTACTTC	CASSSGTYEQYF
TRBD2	many	TRBV6-5	TRBJ2-1	TGTGCCAGCAGTTACTCGTTTGCTAGCGGGAGTTCCTACAATGAGCAGTTCTTC	CASSYSFASGSSYNEQFF
-	many	TRBV24-1	TRBJ2-3	TGTGCCACCGGCGGGTGGGGTGCGCAGTATTTT	CATGGWGAQYF
TRBD2	once	TRBV5-1	TRBJ2-1	TGCGCCAGCAGCTTCGGGACTAGCGGCTCCAACAATGAGCAGTTCTTC	CASSFGTSGSNNEQFF
-	-	TRBV12-3/TRBV12-4	TRBJ1-5	TGTGCCAGCAGGGTTACAGGGATCGGTCAGCCCCAGCATTTT	CASRVTGIGQPQHF
-	-	TRBV5-6	TRBJ2-6	TGTGTCAGCAGCTTGGGGGCTGGGGCCAACGTCCTGACTTTC	CVSSLGAGANVLTF